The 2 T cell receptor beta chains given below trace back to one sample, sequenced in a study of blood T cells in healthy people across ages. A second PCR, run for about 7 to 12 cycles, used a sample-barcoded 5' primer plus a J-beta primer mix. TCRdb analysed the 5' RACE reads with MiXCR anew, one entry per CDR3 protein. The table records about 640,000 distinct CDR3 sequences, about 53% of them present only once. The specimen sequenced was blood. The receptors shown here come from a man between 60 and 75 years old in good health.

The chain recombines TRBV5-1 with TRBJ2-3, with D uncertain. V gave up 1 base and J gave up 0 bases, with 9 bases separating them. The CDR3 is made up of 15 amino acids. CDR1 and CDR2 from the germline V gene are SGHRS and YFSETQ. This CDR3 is CASSLRRSSTDTQYF. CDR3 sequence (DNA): TGCGCCAGCAGCTTGCGGCGATCTAGCACAGATACGCAGTATTTT.

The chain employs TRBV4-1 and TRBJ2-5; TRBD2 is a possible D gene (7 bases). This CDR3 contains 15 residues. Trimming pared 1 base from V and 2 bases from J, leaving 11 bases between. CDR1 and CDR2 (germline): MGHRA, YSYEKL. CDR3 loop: CASSQGRGLQETQYF. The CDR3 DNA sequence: TGCGCCAGCAGCCAAGGGCGGGGGCTGCAAGAGACCCAGTACTTC.